This TCR beta chain is from a study of T-cell reconstitution after alpha-beta-depleted transplantation in children. Unique molecular identifiers were built into the TCRbeta library. TCRdb re-called the PCR reads through MiXCR, storing one row per CDR3 protein. The sample includes some 150,000 distinct CDR3 sequences, about 8.8% of them seen just once. This clonotype was detected ten times or more. Its antigen is unidentified. Germline V lookup: CDR1 DFQATT, CDR2 SNEGSKA (reference sequence). Trimming pared 0 bases from V and 8 bases from J, leaving 17 bases between. The CDR3 spans 16 residues. General study results and limits: By about two months after transplant, alpha-beta T cells reportedly arose from several hundred graft clones that had expanded.

Sequenced here: PBMCs, mostly from graft donor cells, sampled 180 days after TCRalphabeta/CD19-depleted stem cell transplant. This chain joins TRBV20-1 and TRBJ1-6; TRBD1 is a possible D gene (5 bases). The receptor was derived from a female patient between 2 and 15 years old who had a stem cell transplant for congenital amegakaryocytic thrombocytopenia, so the T cells may come from the graft donor. DNA for the CDR3: TGCAGTGCTAGAGATTCAGGGAGGTCTGTGGATTCACCCCTCCACTTT. Translation gives CSARDSGRSVDSPLHF.